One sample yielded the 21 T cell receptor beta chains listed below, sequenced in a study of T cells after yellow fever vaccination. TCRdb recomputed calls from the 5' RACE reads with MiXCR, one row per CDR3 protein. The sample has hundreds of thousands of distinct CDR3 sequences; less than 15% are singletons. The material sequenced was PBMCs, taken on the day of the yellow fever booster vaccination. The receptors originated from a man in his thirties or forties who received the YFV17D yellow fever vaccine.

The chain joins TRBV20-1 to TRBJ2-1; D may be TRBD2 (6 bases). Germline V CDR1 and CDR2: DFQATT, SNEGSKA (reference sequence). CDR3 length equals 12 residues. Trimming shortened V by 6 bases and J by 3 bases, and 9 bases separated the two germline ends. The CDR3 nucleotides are TGCAGTGCCTGGGGGGTCTACAATGAGCAGTTCTTC. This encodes CSAWGVYNEQFF.

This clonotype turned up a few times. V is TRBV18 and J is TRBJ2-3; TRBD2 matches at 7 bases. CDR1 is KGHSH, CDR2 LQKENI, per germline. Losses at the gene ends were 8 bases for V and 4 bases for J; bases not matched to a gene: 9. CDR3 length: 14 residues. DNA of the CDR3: TGTGCCAGCCAAGACTCTAGCGGCTCAGATACGCAGTATTTT. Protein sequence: CASQDSSGSDTQYF.

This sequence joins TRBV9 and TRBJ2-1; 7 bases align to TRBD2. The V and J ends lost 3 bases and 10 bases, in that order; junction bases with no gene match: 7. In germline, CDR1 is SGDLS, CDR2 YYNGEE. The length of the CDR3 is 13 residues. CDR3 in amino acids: CASSDRDYREQFF. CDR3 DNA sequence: TGTGCCAGCAGCGACCGGGACTACCGAGAGCAGTTCTTC. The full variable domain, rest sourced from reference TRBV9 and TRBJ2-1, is DSGVTQTPKHLITATGQRVTLRCSPRSGDLSVYWYQQSLDQGLQFLIQYYNGEERAKGNILERFSAQQFPDLHSELNLSSLELGDSALYFCASSDRDYREQFFGPGTRLTVL.

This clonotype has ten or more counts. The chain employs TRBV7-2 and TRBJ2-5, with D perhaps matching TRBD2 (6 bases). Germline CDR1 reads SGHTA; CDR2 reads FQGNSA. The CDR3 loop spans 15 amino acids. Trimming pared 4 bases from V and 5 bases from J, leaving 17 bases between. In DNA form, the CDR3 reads TGTGCCAGCAGCTGGCGTAGCGGCGGAGACGAGACCCAGTACTTC. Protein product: CASSWRSGGDETQYF. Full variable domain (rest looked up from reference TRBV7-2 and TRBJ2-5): GAGVSQSPSNKVTEKGKDVELRCDPISGHTALYWYRQSLGQGLEFLIYFQGNSAPDKSGLPSDRFSAERTGGSVSTLTIQRTQQEDSAVYLCASSWRSGGDETQYFGPGTRLLVL.

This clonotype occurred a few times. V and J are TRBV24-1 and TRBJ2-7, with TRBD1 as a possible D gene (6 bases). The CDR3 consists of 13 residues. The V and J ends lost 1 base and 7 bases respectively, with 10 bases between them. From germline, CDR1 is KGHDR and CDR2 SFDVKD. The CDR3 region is CATSDFQGGEQYF. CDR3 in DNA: TGTGCCACCAGTGATTTCCAAGGGGGTGAGCAGTACTTC.

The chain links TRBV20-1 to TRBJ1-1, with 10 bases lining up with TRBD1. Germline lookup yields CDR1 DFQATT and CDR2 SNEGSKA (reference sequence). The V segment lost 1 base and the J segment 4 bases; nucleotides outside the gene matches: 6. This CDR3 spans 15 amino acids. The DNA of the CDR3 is TGCAGTGCTAGAGGACAGGGGGCGCAGGGCACTGAAGCTTTCTTT. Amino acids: CSARGQGAQGTEAFF.

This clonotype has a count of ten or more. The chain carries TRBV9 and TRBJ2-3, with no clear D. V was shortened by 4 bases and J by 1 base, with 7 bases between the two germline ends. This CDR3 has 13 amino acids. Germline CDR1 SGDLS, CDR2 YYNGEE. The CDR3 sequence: CASSPEGTDTQYF. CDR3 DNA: TGTGCCAGCAGCCCAGAGGGCACAGATACGCAGTATTTT.

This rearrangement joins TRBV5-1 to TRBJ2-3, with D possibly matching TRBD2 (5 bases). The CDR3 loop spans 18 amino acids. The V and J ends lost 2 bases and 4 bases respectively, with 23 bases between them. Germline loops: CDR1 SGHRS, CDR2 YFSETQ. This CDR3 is CASSFWSGSGSLADTQYF. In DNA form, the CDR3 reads TGCGCCAGCAGCTTTTGGTCGGGAAGTGGTTCTCTGGCAGATACGCAGTATTTT.

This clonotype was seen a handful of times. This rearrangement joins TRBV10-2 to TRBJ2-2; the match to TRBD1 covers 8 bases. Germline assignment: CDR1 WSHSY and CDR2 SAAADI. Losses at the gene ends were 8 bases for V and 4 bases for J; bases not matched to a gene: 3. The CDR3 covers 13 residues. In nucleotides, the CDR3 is TGCGCCAGCGCGGGACAGGTCACCGGGGAGCTGTTTTTT. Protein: CASAGQVTGELFF.

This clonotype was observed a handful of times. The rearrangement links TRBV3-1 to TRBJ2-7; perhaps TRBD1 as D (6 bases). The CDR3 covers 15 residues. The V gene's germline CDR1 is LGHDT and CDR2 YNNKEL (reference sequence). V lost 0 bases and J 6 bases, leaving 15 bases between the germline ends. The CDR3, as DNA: TGTGCCAGCAGCCAAGATGTGTCCAGGGGTTTCGAGCAGTACTTC. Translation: CASSQDVSRGFEQYF.

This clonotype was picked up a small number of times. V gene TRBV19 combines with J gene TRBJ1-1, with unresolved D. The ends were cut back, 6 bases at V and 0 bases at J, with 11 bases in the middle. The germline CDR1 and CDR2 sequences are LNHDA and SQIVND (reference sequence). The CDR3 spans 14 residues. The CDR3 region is CASSQLGLNTEAFF. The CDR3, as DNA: TGTGCCAGTAGCCAATTGGGGTTGAACACTGAAGCTTTCTTT.

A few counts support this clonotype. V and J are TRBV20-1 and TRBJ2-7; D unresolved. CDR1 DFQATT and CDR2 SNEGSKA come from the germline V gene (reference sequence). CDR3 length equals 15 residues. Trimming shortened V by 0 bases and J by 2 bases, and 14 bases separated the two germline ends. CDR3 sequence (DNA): TGCAGTGCTAGAGACCCCCGCCAGCTAACCTACGAGCAGTACTTC. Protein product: CSARDPRQLTYEQYF.

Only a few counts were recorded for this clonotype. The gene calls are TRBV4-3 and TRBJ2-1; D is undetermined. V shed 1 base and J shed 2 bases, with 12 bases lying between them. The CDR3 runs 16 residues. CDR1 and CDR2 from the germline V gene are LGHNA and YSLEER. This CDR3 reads CASSQALGITYNEQFF. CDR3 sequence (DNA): TGCGCCAGCAGCCAAGCGCTGGGGATAACCTACAATGAGCAGTTCTTC.

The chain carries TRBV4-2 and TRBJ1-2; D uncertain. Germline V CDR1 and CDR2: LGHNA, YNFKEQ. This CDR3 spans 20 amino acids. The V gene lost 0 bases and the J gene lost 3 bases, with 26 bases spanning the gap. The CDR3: CASSQEWEQLIYITHYGYTF. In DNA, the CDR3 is TGTGCCAGCAGCCAAGAATGGGAACAGCTCATTTATATTACCCACTATGGCTACACCTTC.

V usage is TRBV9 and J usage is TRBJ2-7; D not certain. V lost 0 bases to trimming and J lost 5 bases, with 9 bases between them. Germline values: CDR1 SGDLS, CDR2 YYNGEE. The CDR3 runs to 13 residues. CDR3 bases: TGTGCCAGCAGCGTAGGTCCCGGAGACGAGCAGTACTTC. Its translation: CASSVGPGDEQYF.

The CDR3 DNA follows: TGTGCCAGTAGGGATACGACTAGCGGAGAGACCCAGTACTTC. It specifies CASRDTTSGETQYF. The chain carries TRBV19 and TRBJ2-5; TRBD2 aligns across 9 bases. The length of the CDR3 is 14 residues. Germline V gives CDR1 LNHDA, CDR2 SQIVND (reference sequence). V was pared by 6 bases and J by 4 bases, with 6 bases of the junction left unmatched.

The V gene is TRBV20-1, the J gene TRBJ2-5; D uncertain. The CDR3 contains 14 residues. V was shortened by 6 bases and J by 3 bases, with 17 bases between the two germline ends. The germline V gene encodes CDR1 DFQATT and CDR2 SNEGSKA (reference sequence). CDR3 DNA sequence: TGCAGTGCCAGCAGACTCTCTAAGGAAGAGACCCAGTACTTC. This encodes CSASRLSKEETQYF.

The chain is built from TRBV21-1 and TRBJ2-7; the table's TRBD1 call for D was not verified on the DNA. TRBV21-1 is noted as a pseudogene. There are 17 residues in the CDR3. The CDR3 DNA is TGTGCCAGCATTCCGTCGTTTTGCCGGGAGAAGGGTGACGAGCAGTACTTC. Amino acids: CASIPSFCREKGDEQYF.

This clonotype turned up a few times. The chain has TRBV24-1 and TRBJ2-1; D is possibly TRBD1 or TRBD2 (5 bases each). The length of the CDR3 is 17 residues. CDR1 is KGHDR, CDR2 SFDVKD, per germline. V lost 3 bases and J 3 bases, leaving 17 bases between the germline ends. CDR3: CATSDPQSRGVYNEQFF. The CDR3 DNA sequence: TGTGCCACCAGTGATCCTCAATCGCGAGGGGTCTACAATGAGCAGTTCTTC.

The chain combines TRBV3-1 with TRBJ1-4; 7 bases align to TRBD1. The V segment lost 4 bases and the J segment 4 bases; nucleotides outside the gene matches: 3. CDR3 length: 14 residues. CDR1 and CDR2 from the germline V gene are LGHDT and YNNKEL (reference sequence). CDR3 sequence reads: CASSPGQINEKLFF. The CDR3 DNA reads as TGTGCCAGCAGCCCGGGACAGATTAATGAAAAACTGTTTTTT. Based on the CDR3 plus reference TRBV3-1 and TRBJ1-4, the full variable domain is DTAVSQTPKYLVTQMGNDKSIKCEQNLGHDTMYWYKQDSKKFLKIMFSYNNKELIINETVPNRFSPKSPDKAHLNLHINSLELGDSAVYFCASSPGQINEKLFFGSGTQLSVL.

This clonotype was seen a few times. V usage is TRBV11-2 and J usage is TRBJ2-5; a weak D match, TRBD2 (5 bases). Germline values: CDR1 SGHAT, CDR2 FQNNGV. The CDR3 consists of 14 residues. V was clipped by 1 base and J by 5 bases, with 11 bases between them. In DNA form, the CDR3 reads TGTGCCAGCAGCTTAGTGGGCGGGTACGAGACCCAGTACTTC. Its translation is CASSLVGGYETQYF. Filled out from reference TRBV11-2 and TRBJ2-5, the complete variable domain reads EAGVAQSPRYKIIEKRQSVAFWCNPISGHATLYWYQQILGQGPKLLIQFQNNGVVDDSQLPKDRFSAERLKGVDSTLKIQPAKLEDSAVYLCASSLVGGYETQYFGPGTRLLVL.